Presented here are 30 T cell receptor beta chains from one specimen sequenced in a study of vaccination effects on CD4 cells after COVID-19. Before sequencing took place, the ViraFEST assay used viral peptide pools to expand antigen-specific CD4+ T cells. When ten to eleven days of culture had elapsed, CD4+ T cells were isolated. Negative nucleocapsid antibody tests before and after vaccination confirmed no previous SARS-CoV-2 infection. TCRdb's copy holds only in-frame clones and misses some; the assay was immunoSEQ multiplex PCR. The sample contains roughly 19,000 clones, 65% to 85% of which appear only once. These receptors are not linked to any known antigen. Sequencing was performed on CD4+ T cells from PBMCs cultured with HCoV-NL63 spike peptides, taken before COVID-19 vaccination. The receptor set was obtained from a human donor who received a COVID-19 vaccine.

This clone was seen only once. The chain carries TRBV2 and TRBJ2-7; no clear D gene. Trimming took off 4 bases at V and 6 bases at J, with 13 bases between the two ends. CDR3 length equals 13 residues. Germline CDR1 and CDR2: SNHLY and FYNNEI. CDR3 sequence reads: CASSANTQGEQYF. CDR3 nucleotide sequence: TGTGCCAGCAGTGCGAATACCCAAGGCGAGCAGTACTTC.

This clone was observed a few times. The V gene is TRBV10-3, the J gene TRBJ2-3; D is ambiguous. The germline V gene has CDR1 ENHRY and CDR2 SYGVKD. The ends were cut back, 7 bases at V and 0 bases at J, with 8 bases in the middle. This CDR3 contains 13 residues. The CDR3 bases are TGTGCCATCACTGCCACTAGCACAGATACGCAGTATTTT. Protein product: CAITATSTDTQYF.

V gene TRBV27 combines with J gene TRBJ1-5; 9 bases agree with TRBD1. With V trimmed by 5 bases and J by 0 bases, 8 bases remained unmatched. Germline lookup yields CDR1 MNHEY and CDR2 SMNVEV (reference sequence). This CDR3 has 17 amino acids. As DNA, the CDR3 is TGTGCCAGCAGTCCGGGACAGGGATCCTATAGCAATCAGCCCCAGCATTTT. It codes for CASSPGQGSYSNQPQHF.

The chain recombines TRBV19 with TRBJ2-3, with no clear D. The length of the CDR3 is 15 residues. Germline V CDR1 and CDR2: LNHDA, SQIVND (reference sequence). Between the trimmed V and J ends, which lost 5 bases and 1 base, there was a span of 13 bases. The CDR3 loop is CASSVGPTRTDTQYF. As DNA, the CDR3 is TGTGCCAGTAGTGTCGGACCCACCCGCACAGATACGCAGTATTTT.

The chain uses TRBV11-2 and TRBJ1-2; tentatively, D is TRBD1 (5 bases). Germline CDR1 is SGHAT and CDR2 is FQNNGV. The length of the CDR3 is 13 residues. The V and J ends lost 5 bases and 8 bases respectively, with 15 bases between them. CDR3 amino acids: CASSPRGWGGYTF. CDR3 nucleotides: TGTGCCAGCAGCCCGCGGGGGTGGGGCGGCTACACCTTC.

Of note for this clone: A read error may produce the germline difference seen at one junction end. V is TRBV5-5 and J is TRBJ1-2; D not certain. The CDR3 is 14 residues long. Germline CDR1 SGHKS, CDR2 YYEKEE (reference sequence). The CDR3 protein is CASSLAVQDYSYTF. In DNA, the CDR3 is TGTGCCAGCAGCTTGGCCGTTCAGGACTATAGCTACACCTTC.

In this sample, this clone turned up a few times. V and J are TRBV10-2 and TRBJ2-2; 13 nucleotides align to TRBD2. Per the germline V gene, CDR1 is WSHSY and CDR2 is SAAADI. The V and J ends lost 6 bases and 7 bases, in that order; junction bases with no gene match: 5. This CDR3 contains 15 residues. The CDR3 nucleotides read TGCGCCAGCAGCACTAGCGGGGGGGCAGGCGGGGAGCTGTTTTTT. Its protein product is CASSTSGGAGGELFF.

V usage is TRBV19 and J usage is TRBJ2-5; 14 bases are shared with TRBD2. V lost 5 bases and J lost 6; bases outside the gene matches: 5. The germline V gene has CDR1 LNHDA and CDR2 SQIVND (reference sequence). The CDR3 covers 15 residues. The CDR3 sequence: CASSVGTSGSKTQYF. In DNA form, the CDR3 reads TGTGCCAGTAGTGTCGGGACTAGCGGGAGTAAGACCCAGTACTTC.

The gene calls are TRBV7-8 and TRBJ2-6, with 7 bases fitting TRBD1. Germline V gives CDR1 SGHVS, CDR2 FQNEAQ. The ends lost 5 bases at V and 0 bases at J; junction bases unmatched: 10. This CDR3 region has 18 residues. CDR3 in amino acids: CASSLRTGTPSGANVLTF. In DNA form, the CDR3 reads TGTGCCAGCAGCCTAAGGACAGGAACACCCTCTGGGGCCAACGTCCTGACTTTC.

J is TRBJ2-7 and V is TRBV19; TRBD1 is a possible D gene (5 bases). CDR1 is LNHDA, CDR2 SQIVND, per germline (reference sequence). The CDR3 contains 14 residues. Trimming removed 4 bases at V and 6 bases at J, with 16 bases between. The CDR3, as DNA: TGTGCCAGTAGTAGTTCTCAGGGAAGGGGCGAGCAGTACTTC. It translates to CASSSSQGRGEQYF.

This sequence joins TRBV5-1 and TRBJ2-5; D perhaps matches TRBD1 (6 bases). This CDR3 contains 14 residues. Germline lookup yields CDR1 SGHRS and CDR2 YFSETQ. Between the trimmed V and J ends, which lost 4 bases and 1 base, there was a span of 11 bases. The CDR3 nucleotides are TGCGCCAGCAGCCTATGGACAGCCCAAGAGACCCAGTACTTC. It translates to CASSLWTAQETQYF.

V gene TRBV7-9 combines with J gene TRBJ2-7; 10 bases line up with TRBD1. CDR1 is SEHNR, CDR2 FQNEAQ, per germline (reference sequence). V gave up 5 bases and J gave up 6 bases; unmatched junction bases: 10. The CDR3 spans 15 residues. The CDR3 protein is CASSLSGTGAGEQYF. DNA for the CDR3: TGTGCCAGCAGCCTATCCGGGACAGGGGCTGGCGAGCAGTACTTC.

The rearrangement joins TRBV20-1 to TRBJ1-3; D remains ambiguous. There are 14 residues in the CDR3. Germline-derived CDR1 and CDR2 are DFQATT and SNEGSKA (reference sequence). The V end was cut by 3 bases, the J end by 0 bases, with 9 bases between. The DNA of the CDR3 is TGCAGTGCTAGTCCAAGGAGCTCTGGAAACACCATATATTTT. It encodes CSASPRSSGNTIYF.

This chain connects TRBV12-3 or TRBV12-4 to TRBJ1-4; tentative D call: TRBD1 (6 bases). V lost 6 bases and J 6 bases, leaving 8 bases between the germline ends. The CDR3 runs to 12 residues. For the CDR3, the DNA is TGTGCCAGCAGCCACAGGGATGAAAAACTGTTTTTT. Its protein is CASSHRDEKLFF.

In this sample, this clone turned up a few times. J is TRBJ2-1 and V is TRBV4-1, with D tentatively TRBD2 (5 bases). Germline V gene data show CDR1 as MGHRA and CDR2 as YSYEKL. The ends were cut back, 0 bases at V and 9 bases at J, with 12 bases in the middle. The CDR3 sequence is 14 residues long. The CDR3 DNA reads TGCGCCAGCAGCCAAGAATCGGACTTGGGTGAGCAGTTCTTC. This translates into CASSQESDLGEQFF.

The V call is TRBV12-3 or TRBV12-4, the J call TRBJ1-6; no definite D call. The V and J ends lost 7 bases and 8 bases respectively, with 9 bases between them. The CDR3 loop spans 12 amino acids. Here the CDR3 reads CASTILDSPLHF. CDR3 nucleotide sequence: TGTGCCAGCACTATATTGGATTCACCCCTCCACTTT.

Sample share makes this clone medium-sized. J is TRBJ2-1 and V is TRBV18; weak D call: TRBD1 (5 bases). Trimming removed 2 bases at V and 7 bases at J, with 9 bases between. CDR3 length equals 13 residues. Germline CDR1 KGHSH, CDR2 LQKENI. The CDR3 nucleotides are TGTGCCAGCTCACCAGGGGCAGGTAATGAGCAGTTCTTC. It is translated as CASSPGAGNEQFF.

This rearrangement joins TRBV5-1 to TRBJ2-3; D call uncertain. Per germline, CDR1 SGHRS and CDR2 YFSETQ. V lost 7 bases and J 5 bases, leaving 11 bases between the germline ends. The CDR3 loop spans 12 amino acids. The DNA for the CDR3 is TGCGCCAGCGGGCAGGATCAAGATACGCAGTATTTT. It yields the protein CASGQDQDTQYF.

The genes are TRBV18 and TRBJ1-6; a possible D gene is TRBD1 (6 bases). CDR1 KGHSH and CDR2 LQKENI come from the germline V gene. CDR3 length equals 13 residues. Trimming shortened V by 3 bases and J by 10 bases, and 10 bases separated the two germline ends. Here the CDR3 reads CASSPTGISPLHF. The CDR3 nucleotides are TGTGCCAGCTCACCCACAGGGATCTCACCCCTCCACTTT.

The chain's CDR3 is CASSPSGSGETQYF. CDR3 coding DNA: TGTGCCAGCAGCCCAAGTGGTTCGGGGGAGACCCAGTACTTC. The chain links TRBV3-1 (or the pseudogene TRBV3-2) to TRBJ2-5, with D perhaps matching TRBD2 (5 bases). Trimming stripped 4 bases from V and 5 bases from J, with 14 bases between. Per the germline V gene, CDR1 is LGHDT and CDR2 is YNNKEL (reference sequence). This CDR3 is built from 14 residues.

This clone was seen more than once but under ten times. The genes are TRBV5-6 and TRBJ2-2, with unresolved D. Trimming stripped 4 bases from V and 3 bases from J, with 4 bases between. CDR3 length equals 12 residues. Germline loops: CDR1 SGHDT, CDR2 YYEEEE. In DNA, the CDR3 is TGTGCCAGCAGCCCCGACACCGGGGAGCTGTTTTTT. Protein sequence: CASSPDTGELFF.

The V and J genes are TRBV29-1 and TRBJ2-1; D may be TRBD1 (6 bases). The CDR3 contains 13 residues. In germline, CDR1 is SQVTM, CDR2 ANQGSEA. V was pared by 5 bases and J by 2 bases, with 10 bases between. The CDR3 DNA follows: TGCAGCGTTACCGGGACAACCTACAATGAGCAGTTCTTC. Its translation: CSVTGTTYNEQFF.

V gene TRBV24-1 combines with J gene TRBJ2-1; the D is unclear. Per germline, CDR1 KGHDR and CDR2 SFDVKD. V was cut by 12 bases and J by 0 bases, with 17 bases left in between. This CDR3 has 15 residues. The CDR3 nucleotides read TGTGCCGCCCGGCGCGAGGAAGACTCCTACAATGAGCAGTTCTTC. Amino acids: CAARREEDSYNEQFF.

This chain joins TRBV5-8 and TRBJ2-1; D may be TRBD1 or TRBD2 (7 bases each). Trimming left V 7 bases short and J 4 bases short, with 15 bases between. This CDR3 spans 14 amino acids. CDR1 SGHTS and CDR2 YDEGEE come from the germline V gene. In DNA form, the CDR3 reads TGTGCCAGCTCTCAGGGGGGGTCATACAATGAGCAGTTCTTC. Translated: CASSQGGSYNEQFF.

The CDR3 spells CSAPNSSGSLYEQFF. The CDR3 DNA reads TGCAGCGCCCCAAACAGTAGCGGGAGTTTATATGAGCAGTTCTTC. The chain recombines TRBV29-1 with TRBJ2-1, with TRBD2 identical over 9 bases. Germline-derived CDR1 and CDR2 are SQVTM and ANQGSEA. V lost 7 bases to trimming and J lost 8 bases; unmatched junction nucleotides: 15. CDR3 length: 15 residues.

In this sample, this clone turned up once. As DNA, the CDR3 is TGTGCCAGCAGCGGATTCATATACGAGCAGTACTTC. Protein product: CASSGFIYEQYF. The chain has TRBV3-1 (or the pseudogene TRBV3-2) and TRBJ2-7, with D unresolved. The CDR3 is made up of 12 amino acids. Trimming removed 5 bases at V and 4 bases at J, with 9 bases between. The germline V gene has CDR1 LGHDT and CDR2 YNNKEL (reference sequence).

This chain uses TRBV3-1 (or the pseudogene TRBV3-2) with TRBJ1-2, with D unclear. The CDR3 extends over 12 amino acids. V lost 6 bases, J lost 3 bases, and 8 bases lay in between. The germline V gene has CDR1 LGHDT and CDR2 YNNKEL (reference sequence). The CDR3 coding sequence is TGTGCCAGCAGATCGCTCGACTATGGCTACACCTTC. Protein product: CASRSLDYGYTF.

The J gene is TRBJ1-3, the V gene TRBV6-1; 8 nucleotides align to TRBD1. This CDR3 has 17 residues. Germline values: CDR1 MNHNS, CDR2 SASEGT. Trimming removed 4 bases from V and 0 bases from J; junction bases left unmatched: 8. CDR3: CASSGGWDRLSGNTIYF. The CDR3 DNA sequence: TGTGCCAGCAGTGGAGGGTGGGACAGGCTCTCTGGAAACACCATATATTTT.

The V gene is TRBV3-1 (or the pseudogene TRBV3-2), the J gene TRBJ1-4; D is unresolved. The ends were cut back, 5 bases at V and 13 bases at J, with 14 bases in the middle. In germline, CDR1 is LGHDT, CDR2 YNNKEL (reference sequence). The CDR3 is 12 amino acids. The CDR3 is CASSTAESSLFF. The CDR3 DNA reads as TGTGCCAGCAGCACTGCCGAATCGTCACTGTTTTTT.

The V call is TRBV19, the J call TRBJ1-4; 7 positions agree with TRBD1. Germline-derived CDR1 and CDR2 are LNHDA and SQIVND (reference sequence). V gave up 5 bases and J gave up 7 bases; unmatched junction bases: 7. This CDR3 is built from 14 residues. CDR3 region: CASSVTGEVEKLFF. CDR3 sequence (DNA): TGTGCCAGTAGTGTTACAGGGGAGGTTGAAAAACTGTTTTTT.